A single sample is the source of the 2 T cell receptor beta chains below, sequenced in a study of cytomegalovirus exposure and HLA in healthy donors. Use of 60 Vbeta and 13 Jbeta primers characterized the PCR. Some clones are missing from TCRdb's copy, which holds only in-frame ones; the method was immunoSEQ multiplex PCR. Among some 130,000 clones listed, about 86% were seen once. Specimen: PBMCs. These receptors all stem from a man younger than 35 in good health and CMV-seronegative.

The rearrangement joins TRBV5-1 to TRBJ1-2; the D gene is possibly TRBD1 (5 bases). The CDR3 runs 14 residues. CDR1 and CDR2 (germline): SGHRS, YFSETQ. V dropped 0 bases and J dropped 4 bases, with 10 bases sitting between them. CDR3 residues: CASSLDGAGYGYTF. Here the CDR3 DNA reads TGCGCCAGCAGCTTGGATGGGGCAGGCTATGGCTACACCTTC.

The chain couples TRBV10-3 to TRBJ1-4; 7 nucleotides align to TRBD1. The junction had 7 bases not matched to a gene; V was cut back by 4 bases and J by 2 bases. This CDR3 has 16 amino acids. Germline CDR1 ENHRY, CDR2 SYGVKD. CDR3 sequence: CAISVDDRVTNEKLFF. The CDR3 DNA follows: TGTGCCATCAGTGTCGATGACAGGGTTACTAATGAAAAACTGTTTTTT.